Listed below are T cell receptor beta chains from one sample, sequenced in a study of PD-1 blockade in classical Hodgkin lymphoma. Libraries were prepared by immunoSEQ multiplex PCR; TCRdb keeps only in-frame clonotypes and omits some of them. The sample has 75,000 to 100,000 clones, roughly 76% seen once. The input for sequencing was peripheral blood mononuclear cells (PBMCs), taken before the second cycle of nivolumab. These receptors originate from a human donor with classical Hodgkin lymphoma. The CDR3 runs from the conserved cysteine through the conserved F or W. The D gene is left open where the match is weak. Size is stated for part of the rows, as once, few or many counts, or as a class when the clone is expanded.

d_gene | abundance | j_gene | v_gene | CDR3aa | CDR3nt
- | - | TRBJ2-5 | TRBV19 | CASSIRTVQETQYF | TGTGCCAGTAGTATAAGGACAGTCCAAGAGACCCAGTACTTC
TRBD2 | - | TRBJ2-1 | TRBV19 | CASTRGLAPYNEQFF | TGTGCCAGTACCAGGGGACTAGCACCCTACAATGAGCAGTTCTTC
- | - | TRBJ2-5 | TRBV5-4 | CASSRDTPGETQYF | TGTGCCAGCAGTCGGGACACTCCTGGTGAGACCCAGTACTTC
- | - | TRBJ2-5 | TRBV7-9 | CASSRSIQETQYF | TGTGCCAGCAGCCGTTCGATCCAAGAGACCCAGTACTTC
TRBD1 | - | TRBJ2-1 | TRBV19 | CASSIERGWSGGTEQFF | TGTGCCAGTAGTATAGAACGGGGTTGGTCAGGGGGCACTGAGCAGTTCTTC
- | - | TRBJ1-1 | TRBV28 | CASSLGGAGRHTEAFF | TGTGCCAGCAGTTTGGGGGGAGCAGGGAGGCACACTGAAGCTTTCTTT
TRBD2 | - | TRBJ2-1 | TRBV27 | CASSPFLAGVNEQFF | TGTGCCAGCAGCCCCTTTCTAGCGGGAGTAAATGAGCAGTTCTTC
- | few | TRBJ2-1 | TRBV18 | CASSVEANQASEQFF | TGTGCCAGCTCAGTTGAGGCCAATCAAGCCTCTGAGCAGTTCTTC
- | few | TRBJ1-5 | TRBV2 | CASSQGREAQHF | TGTGCCAGCAGCCAGGGGCGGGAGGCCCAGCATTTT
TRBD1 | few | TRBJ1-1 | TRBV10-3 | CAIRTGTANTEAFF | TGTGCCATCAGAACCGGGACAGCGAACACTGAAGCTTTCTTT
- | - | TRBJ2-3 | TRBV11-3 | CASSLNPVDTQYF | TGTGCCAGCAGCTTAAACCCAGTGGATACGCAGTATTTT
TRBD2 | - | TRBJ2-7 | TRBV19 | CASSYGLAGGSYEQYF | TGTGCCAGTAGCTACGGACTAGCGGGAGGGTCCTACGAGCAGTACTTC
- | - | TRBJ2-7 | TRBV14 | CASSPYLESGLSYEQYF | TGTGCCAGCAGCCCCTACCTCGAAAGCGGACTCTCCTACGAGCAGTACTTC
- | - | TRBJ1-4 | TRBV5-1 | CASSLSGDANEKLFF | TGCGCCAGCAGCTTATCAGGGGATGCTAATGAAAAACTGTTTTTT
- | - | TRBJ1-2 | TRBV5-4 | CASSLARQAYYGYTF | TGTGCCAGCAGCTTGGCGAGGCAGGCCTACTATGGCTACACCTTC
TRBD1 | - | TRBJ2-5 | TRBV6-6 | CASSWDRGGGETQYF | TGTGCCAGCAGCTGGGACAGGGGAGGCGGTGAGACCCAGTACTTC
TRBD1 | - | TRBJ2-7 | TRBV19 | CASSTRGQSYEQYF | TGTGCCAGTAGTACCCGGGGACAGAGCTACGAGCAGTACTTC
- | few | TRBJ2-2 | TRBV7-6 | CASSRMSAVNTGELFF | TGTGCCAGCAGCCGTATGTCTGCAGTGAACACCGGGGAGCTGTTTTTT
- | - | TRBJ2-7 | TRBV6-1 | CASINSGLFEQYF | TGTGCCAGCATCAATAGTGGTCTTTTCGAGCAGTACTTC
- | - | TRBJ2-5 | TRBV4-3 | CASSRSPQGGPSETQYF | TGCGCCAGCAGCCGCTCTCCCCAGGGGGGGCCCTCTGAGACCCAGTACTTC
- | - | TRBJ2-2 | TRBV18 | CASSPRGKGPTGELFF | TGTGCCAGCTCACCACGAGGAAAGGGGCCTACCGGGGAGCTGTTTTTT
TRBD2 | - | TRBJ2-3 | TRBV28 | CATLAGSTDTQYF | TGTGCCACTTTAGCGGGGTCCACAGATACGCAGTATTTT
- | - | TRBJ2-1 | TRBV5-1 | CASSPQAAVTSYNEQFF | TGCGCCAGCAGCCCCCAGGCGGCAGTTACCTCCTACAATGAGCAGTTCTTC
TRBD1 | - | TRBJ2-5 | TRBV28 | CASSFDRVVETQYF | TGTGCCAGCAGTTTTGACAGGGTCGTGGAGACCCAGTACTTC
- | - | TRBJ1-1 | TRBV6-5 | CASMKQGMNTEAFF | TGTGCCAGCATGAAACAGGGAATGAACACTGAAGCTTTCTTT
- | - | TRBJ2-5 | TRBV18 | CASSPLSGTETQYF | TGTGCCAGCTCACCTCTTAGCGGAACAGAGACCCAGTACTTC
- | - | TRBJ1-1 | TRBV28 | CASSTGVNSNTEAFF | TGTGCCAGCTCGACGGGGGTAAACAGTAACACTGAAGCTTTCTTT
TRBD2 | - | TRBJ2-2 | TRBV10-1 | CASREQLAGTGELFF | TGCGCCAGCAGGGAACAACTAGCGGGGACCGGGGAGCTGTTTTTT
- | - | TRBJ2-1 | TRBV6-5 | CASRQTGSSYNEQFF | TGTGCCAGCAGACAGACGGGGAGTTCCTACAATGAGCAGTTCTTC
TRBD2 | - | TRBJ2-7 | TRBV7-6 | CASSRTGLADYEQYF | TGTGCCAGCAGCCGAACCGGACTAGCGGACTACGAGCAGTACTTC
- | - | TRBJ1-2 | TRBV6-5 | CASSSTYPYGYTF | TGTGCCAGCAGTTCCACTTACCCCTATGGCTACACCTTC
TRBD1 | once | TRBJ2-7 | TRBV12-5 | CASGGTRTGGVYEQYF | TGTGCTAGTGGTGGAACCCGGACAGGGGGAGTGTACGAGCAGTACTTC
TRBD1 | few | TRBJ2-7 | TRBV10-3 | CAISETHPGTGGGEQYF | TGTGCCATCAGTGAGACCCACCCCGGGACAGGGGGTGGGGAGCAGTACTTC
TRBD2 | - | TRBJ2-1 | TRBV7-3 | CASSFEGLVPPNEQFF | TGTGCCAGCAGCTTTGAGGGACTAGTCCCCCCCAATGAGCAGTTCTTC
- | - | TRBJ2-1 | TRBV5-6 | CASSKTGLPGYEQFF | TGTGCCAGCAGCAAGACAGGTTTACCGGGATATGAGCAGTTCTTC
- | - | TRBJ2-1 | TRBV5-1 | CASSDASENNEQFF | TGCGCCAGCAGCGATGCTAGCGAAAACAATGAGCAGTTCTTC
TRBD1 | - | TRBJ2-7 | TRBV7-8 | CASSPRQGESGYEQYF | TGTGCCAGCAGCCCTCGACAGGGCGAATCGGGCTACGAGCAGTACTTC
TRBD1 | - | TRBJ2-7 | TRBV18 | CASSPSSGTGFEQYF | TGTGCCAGCTCACCATCCTCCGGGACAGGGTTCGAGCAGTACTTC